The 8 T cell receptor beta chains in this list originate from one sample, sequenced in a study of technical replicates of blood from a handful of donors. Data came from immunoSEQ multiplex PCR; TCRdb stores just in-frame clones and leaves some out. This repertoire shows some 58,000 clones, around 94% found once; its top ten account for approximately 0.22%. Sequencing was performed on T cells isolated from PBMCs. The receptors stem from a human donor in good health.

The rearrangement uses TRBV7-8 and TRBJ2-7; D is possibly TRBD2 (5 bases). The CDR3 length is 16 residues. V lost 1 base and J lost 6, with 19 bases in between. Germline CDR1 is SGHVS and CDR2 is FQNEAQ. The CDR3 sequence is CASSLGAGLVRAEQYF. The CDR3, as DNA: TGTGCCAGCAGCTTAGGCGCTGGGCTAGTGAGGGCCGAGCAGTACTTC.

CDR3 loop: CASSFGRSIGYTF. In DNA form, the CDR3 reads TGTGCCAGCAGTTTTGGGCGATCAATAGGCTACACCTTC. The genes are TRBV28 and TRBJ1-2; D unresolved. Germline lookup yields CDR1 MDHEN and CDR2 SYDVKM. CDR3 length: 13 residues. V was trimmed by 3 bases and J by 8 bases, leaving 13 bases between them.

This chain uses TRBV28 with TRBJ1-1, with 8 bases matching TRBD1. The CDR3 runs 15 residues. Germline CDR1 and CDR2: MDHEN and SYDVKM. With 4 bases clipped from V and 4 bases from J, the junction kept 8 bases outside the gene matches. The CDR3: CASSSRGRLGTEAFF. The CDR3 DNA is TGTGCCAGCAGTTCCAGGGGGCGCCTGGGCACTGAAGCTTTCTTT.

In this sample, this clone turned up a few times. This CDR3 reads CASSYSHRSGNQPQHF. CDR3 bases: TGTGCCAGCAGTTACTCTCACAGATCGGGCAATCAGCCCCAGCATTTT. The chain uses TRBV6-5 and TRBJ1-5; D uncertain. This CDR3 region has 16 residues. Germline values: CDR1 MNHEY, CDR2 SVGAGI. V lost 0 bases to trimming and J lost 2 bases, with 11 bases between them.

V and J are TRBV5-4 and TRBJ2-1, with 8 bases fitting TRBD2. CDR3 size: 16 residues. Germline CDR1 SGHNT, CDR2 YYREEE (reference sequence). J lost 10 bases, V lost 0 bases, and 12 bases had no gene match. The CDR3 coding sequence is TGTGCCAGCAGCTTGGGGATAGCGGGGACCCCCGGAGAGCAGTTCTTC. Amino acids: CASSLGIAGTPGEQFF.

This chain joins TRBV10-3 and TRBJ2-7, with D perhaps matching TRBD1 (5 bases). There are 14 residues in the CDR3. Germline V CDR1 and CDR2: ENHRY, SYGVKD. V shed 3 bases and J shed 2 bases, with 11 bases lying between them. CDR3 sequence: CAISDRAFTYEQYF. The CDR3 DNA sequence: TGTGCCATCAGTGACAGGGCATTTACCTACGAGCAGTACTTC.

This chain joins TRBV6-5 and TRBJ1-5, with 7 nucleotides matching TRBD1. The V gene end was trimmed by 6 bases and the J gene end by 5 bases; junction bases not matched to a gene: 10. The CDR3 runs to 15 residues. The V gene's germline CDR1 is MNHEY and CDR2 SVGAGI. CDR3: CASSSGTAAYQPQHF. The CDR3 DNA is TGTGCCAGCAGCTCGGGGACAGCCGCATATCAGCCCCAGCATTTT.

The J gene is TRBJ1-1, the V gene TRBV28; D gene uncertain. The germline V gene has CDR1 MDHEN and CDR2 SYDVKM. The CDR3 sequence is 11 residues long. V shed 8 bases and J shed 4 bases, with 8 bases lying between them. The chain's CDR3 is CASHSGTEAFF. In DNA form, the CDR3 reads TGTGCCAGCCACTCAGGCACTGAAGCTTTCTTT.